This paragraph reports one T cell receptor beta chain. Its target is unknown. Germline CDR1 reads LNHDA; CDR2 reads SQIVND (reference sequence). V shed 5 bases and J shed 4 bases, with 18 bases lying between them. The CDR3 has 16 residues. This entry comes from a study of T cell responses to AZD1222 COVID-19 vaccine. Study-wide background: Second doses that came at about 4 or about 12 weeks were put together. Whole-study results and caveats: Spike-specific TCR breadth and depth rose after two AZD1222 doses. Clonal diversity was possibly underestimated, and the donors were mostly white British, with more females. Only six or seven AZD1222 recipients tested seropositive at baseline.

Method: immunoSEQ multiplex PCR; TCRdb's copy keeps in-frame clones and lacks some. Of about 97,000 clones listed, roughly 90% were seen once; the top ten hold around 7%. The chain is built from TRBV19 and TRBJ1-3; D call uncertain. Sequencing used peripheral blood, obtained on day 0 of AZD1222 vaccination. This clonotype originated in an adult in good health. The chain's CDR3 is CASSEPRRGAGNTIYF. DNA of the CDR3: TGTGCCAGTAGTGAGCCCCGTCGGGGAGCGGGAAACACCATATATTTT.